One sample yielded the 8 T cell receptor beta chains listed below, sequenced in a study of shared clonotypes between healthy human individuals. Profiling relied on immunoSEQ multiplex PCR, and the TCRdb table lists in-frame clones only, not all of them. The profile covers a few million clones, with over 85% appearing a single time and approximately 0.4% taken by the ten largest. Sequencing was performed on naive CD4+ T cells from PBMCs. Subset denoted: CD45RA+ positively selected. The receptor set was obtained from a man between 18 and 29 years old in good health. Some clones in this sample may be carry-over from other donors' samples.

This chain links TRBV6-6 with TRBJ1-4; possibly TRBD1 for D (5 bases). Trimming removed 11 bases at V and 2 bases at J, with 12 bases between. CDR1 is MNHNY and CDR2 is SVGAGI in the germline V gene (reference sequence). The CDR3 contains 13 residues. DNA for the CDR3: TGTGCCTCCACCCGGGGCACTAATGAAAAACTGTTTTTT. This sequence encodes CASTRGTNEKLFF.

The chain couples TRBV6-5 to TRBJ2-5; D perhaps matches TRBD2 (6 bases). Trimming took 6 bases from V and 5 from J, leaving 19 bases between them. CDR3 length equals 15 residues. Germline loops: CDR1 MNHEY, CDR2 SVGAGI. The CDR3 coding sequence is TGTGCCAGCAGCACCCAAGGCGGGGTTGGGGAGACCCAGTACTTC. Translating it yields CASSTQGGVGETQYF.

The chain has TRBV4-2 and TRBJ2-1; 8 bases map to TRBD2. Germline CDR1 LGHNA, CDR2 YNFKEQ. CDR3 size: 18 residues. The V gene end was trimmed by 1 base and the J gene end by 4 bases; junction bases not matched to a gene: 12. This chain's CDR3 is CASSQVAFLAGLYNEQFF. The DNA of the CDR3 is TGTGCCAGCAGCCAAGTAGCATTTCTAGCGGGCCTATACAATGAGCAGTTCTTC.

The chain combines TRBV11-2 with TRBJ2-7; TRBD2 matches at 8 bases. Germline V gene data show CDR1 as SGHAT and CDR2 as FQNNGV. The CDR3 is 17 residues long. Trimming took 4 bases from V and 0 from J; bases not matched to a gene: 11. CDR3 amino acids: CASSSVMAGGPSYEQYF. CDR3 coding DNA: TGTGCCAGCAGCTCCGTTATGGCGGGAGGCCCCTCCTACGAGCAGTACTTC.

The table lists this clone with a few counts. The same CDR3 also results from other DNA sequences found in this sample. This chain connects TRBV18 to TRBJ2-1, with TRBD2 identical over 7 bases. The CDR3 spans 16 residues. Germline V lookup: CDR1 KGHSH, CDR2 LQKENI. The V gene end was trimmed by 4 bases and the J gene end by 0 bases; junction bases not matched to a gene: 6. CDR3 residues: CASSRPSGSSYNEQFF. The CDR3 bases are TGTGCCAGCTCACGGCCTAGCGGTAGCTCCTACAATGAGCAGTTCTTC.

The gene calls are TRBV7-3 and TRBJ2-7; D is unclear. The V gene lost 2 bases and the J gene lost 2 bases, with 13 bases spanning the gap. The CDR3 totals 15 residues. The germline gives CDR1 SGHTA, CDR2 FQGTGA. The CDR3 DNA sequence: TGTGCCAGCAGCTTATTTGGCGGTGTCGCCTACGAGCAGTACTTC. Its translation is CASSLFGGVAYEQYF.

This clone was observed once. V gene TRBV5-1 combines with J gene TRBJ1-2; no definite D call. The germline gives CDR1 SGHRS, CDR2 YFSETQ. There are 15 residues in the CDR3. Trimming pared 4 bases from V and 2 bases from J, leaving 15 bases between. In DNA form, the CDR3 reads TGCGCCAGCAGCGAAGGACCGACGGAAAACTATGGCTACACCTTC. Its protein product is CASSEGPTENYGYTF. Filled out from reference TRBV5-1 and TRBJ1-2, the complete variable domain reads KAGVTQTPRYLIKTRGQQVTLSCSPISGHRSVSWYQQTPGQGLQFLFEYFSETQRNKGNFPGRFSGRQFSNSRSEMNVSTLELGDSALYLCASSEGPTENYGYTFGSGTRLTVV.

This clone was detected once. Other DNA sequences in this sample translate to the same CDR3. The genes are TRBV7-2 and TRBJ1-2; D is possibly TRBD1 (6 bases). The CDR3 contains 13 residues. V shed 5 bases and J shed 2 bases, with 9 bases lying between them. Per germline, CDR1 SGHTA and CDR2 FQGNSA. DNA of the CDR3: TGTGCCAGCAGCCCCGACAGGAACTATGGCTACACCTTC. Protein: CASSPDRNYGYTF. The variable domain in full, completed from reference TRBV7-2 and TRBJ1-2, reads GAGVSQSPSNKVTEKGKDVELRCDPISGHTALYWYRQSLGQGLEFLIYFQGNSAPDKSGLPSDRFSAERTGGSVSTLTIQRTQQEDSAVYLCASSPDRNYGYTFGSGTRLTVV.